This T cell receptor beta chain was sequenced for a study of blood T cell repertoires in COVID-19. Germline lookup yields CDR1 SEHNR and CDR2 FQNEAQ (reference sequence). Trimming shortened V by 2 bases and J by 0 bases, and 10 bases separated the two germline ends. This CDR3 contains 15 residues. TCRdb's table, derived via immunoSEQ multiplex PCR, lists solely in-frame clones and lacks some. Of fewer than 250,000 clones in the sample, roughly 83% were seen once. The TCR was taken from a woman in her forties or fifties who had recovered from COVID-19. Material: PBMCs or T cells enriched from blood (not recorded which). The rearrangement uses TRBV7-9 and TRBJ1-1, with no clear D. The CDR3 sequence is CASSLKFPMNTEAFF. In DNA, the CDR3 is TGTGCCAGCAGCTTAAAATTTCCCATGAACACTGAAGCTTTCTTT.